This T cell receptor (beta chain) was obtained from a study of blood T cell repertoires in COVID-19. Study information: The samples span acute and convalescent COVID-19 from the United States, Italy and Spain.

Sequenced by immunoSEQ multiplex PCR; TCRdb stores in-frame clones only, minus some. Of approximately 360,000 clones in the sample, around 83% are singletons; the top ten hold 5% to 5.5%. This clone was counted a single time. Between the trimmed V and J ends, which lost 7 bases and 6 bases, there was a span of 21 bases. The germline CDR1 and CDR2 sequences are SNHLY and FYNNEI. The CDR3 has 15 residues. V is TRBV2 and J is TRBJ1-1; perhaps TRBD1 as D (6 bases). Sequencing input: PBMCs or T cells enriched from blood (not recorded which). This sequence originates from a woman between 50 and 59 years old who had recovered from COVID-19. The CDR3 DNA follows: TGTGCCAGCACGGAGATCAGGGGTTTTGGGGCTGAAGCTTTCTTT. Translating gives CASTEIRGFGAEAFF.